This T cell receptor (beta chain) was found in a study of identifying expanded T cells in peripheral blood. General study findings and limits: Over about two and four weeks, about 15 and 19 clones changed, versus around 1.3 between replicates. Across healthy donors, higher total template counts meant significantly greater approximately two-week count variance.

The table came from immunoSEQ multiplex PCR; TCRdb's copy has only in-frame clones and leaves some out. The data contain 50,000 to 75,000 clones, about 89% of them singletons. On this clone itself: Antigen unknown.

Per germline, CDR1 SGHVS and CDR2 FQNEAQ. The CDR3 totals 14 residues. The V and J ends lost 0 bases and 7 bases respectively, with 12 bases between them. This clonotype was obtained from a person aged 18-70 years in good health. The source material was blood. The chain couples TRBV7-8 to TRBJ1-2; D gene unclear. The CDR3 DNA reads TGTGCCAGCAGCTTAGCGGAGATGGGGTTTGGCTACACCTTC. It specifies CASSLAEMGFGYTF.